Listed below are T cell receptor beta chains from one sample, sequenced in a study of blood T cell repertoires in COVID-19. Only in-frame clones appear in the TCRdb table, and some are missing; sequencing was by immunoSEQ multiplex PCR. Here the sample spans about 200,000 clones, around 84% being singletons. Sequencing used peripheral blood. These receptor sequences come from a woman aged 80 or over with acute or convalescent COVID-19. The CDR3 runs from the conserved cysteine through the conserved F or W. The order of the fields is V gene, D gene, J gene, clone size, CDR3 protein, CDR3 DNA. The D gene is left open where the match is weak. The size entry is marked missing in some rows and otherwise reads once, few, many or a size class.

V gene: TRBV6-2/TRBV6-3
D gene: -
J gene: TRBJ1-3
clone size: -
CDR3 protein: CASSYSGISGNTIYF
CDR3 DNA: TGTGCCAGCAGTTACTCGGGCATCTCTGGAAACACCATATATTTT

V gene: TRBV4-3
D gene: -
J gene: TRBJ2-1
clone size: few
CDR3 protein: CASSQTSGSYNEQFF
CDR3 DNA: TGCGCCAGCAGCCAGACTTCTGGCTCCTACAATGAGCAGTTCTTC

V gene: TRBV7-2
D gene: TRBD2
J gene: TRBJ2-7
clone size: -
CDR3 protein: CASSPPWGGPEQYF
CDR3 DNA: TGTGCCAGCAGCCCCCCCTGGGGGGGTCCCGAGCAGTACTTC

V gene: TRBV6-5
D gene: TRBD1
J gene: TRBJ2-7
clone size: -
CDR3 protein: CASSYSINRGLEQYF
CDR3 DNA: TGTGCCAGCAGTTACTCGATTAACAGGGGGCTCGAGCAGTACTTC

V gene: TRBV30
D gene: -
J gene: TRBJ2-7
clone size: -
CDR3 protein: CAVGSHPYEQYF
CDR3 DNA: TGTGCGGTGGGCTCGCATCCCTACGAGCAGTACTTC

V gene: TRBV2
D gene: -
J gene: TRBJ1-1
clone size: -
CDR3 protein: CASSTEKNTEAFF
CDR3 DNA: TGTGCCAGCAGCACCGAGAAGAACACTGAAGCTTTCTTT

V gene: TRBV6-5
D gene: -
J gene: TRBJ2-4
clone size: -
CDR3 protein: CASGAGQNIQYF
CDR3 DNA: TGTGCCTCTGGGGCAGGGCAAAACATTCAGTACTTC

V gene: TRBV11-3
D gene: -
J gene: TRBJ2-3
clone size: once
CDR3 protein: CASSSSTPSSTDTQYF
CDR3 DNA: TGTGCCAGCAGCTCCTCGACACCCTCTAGCACAGATACGCAGTATTTT

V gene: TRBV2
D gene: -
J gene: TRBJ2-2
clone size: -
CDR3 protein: CASSVGGTGELFF
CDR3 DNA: TGTGCCAGCAGTGTAGGGGGAACCGGGGAGCTGTTTTTT

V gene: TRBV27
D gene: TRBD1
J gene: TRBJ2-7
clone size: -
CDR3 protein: CASSRTGVEQYF
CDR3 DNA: TGTGCCAGCAGTCGAACAGGGGTCGAGCAGTACTTC

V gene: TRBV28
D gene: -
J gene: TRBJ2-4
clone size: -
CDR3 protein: CASSLILGANARAIQYF
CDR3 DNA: TGTGCCAGCAGTTTAATATTAGGGGCTAACGCCCGCGCCATTCAGTACTTC

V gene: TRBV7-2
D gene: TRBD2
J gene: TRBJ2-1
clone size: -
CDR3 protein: CASSSAASGYNEQFF
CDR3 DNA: TGTGCCAGCAGCTCCGCGGCTAGCGGGTACAATGAGCAGTTCTTC

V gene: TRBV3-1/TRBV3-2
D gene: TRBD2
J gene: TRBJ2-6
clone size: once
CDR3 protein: CASSQVLTSDGANVLTF
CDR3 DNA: TGTGCCAGCAGCCAAGTCCTCACTAGCGACGGGGCCAACGTCCTGACTTTC

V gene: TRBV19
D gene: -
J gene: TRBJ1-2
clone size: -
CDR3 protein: CASTPTDFYGYTF
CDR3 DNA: TGTGCCAGTACCCCGACAGACTTCTATGGCTACACCTTC

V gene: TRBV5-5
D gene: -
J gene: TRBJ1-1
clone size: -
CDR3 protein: CASSLGLTSTEAFF
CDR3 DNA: TGTGCCAGCAGCTTGGGATTGACAAGCACTGAAGCTTTCTTT

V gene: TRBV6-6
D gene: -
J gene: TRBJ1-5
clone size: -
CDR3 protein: CASSSIGGANQPQHF
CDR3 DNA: TGTGCCAGCAGTTCCATCGGGGGGGCGAATCAGCCCCAGCATTTT

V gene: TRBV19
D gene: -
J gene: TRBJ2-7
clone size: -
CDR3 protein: CASSQGQDYEQYF
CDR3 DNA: TGTGCCAGTAGTCAGGGGCAGGACTACGAGCAGTACTTC

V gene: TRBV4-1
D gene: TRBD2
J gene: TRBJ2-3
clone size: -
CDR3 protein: CASRYSGRATTDTQYF
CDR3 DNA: TGCGCCAGCAGGTATAGCGGGAGGGCCACAACAGATACGCAGTATTTT

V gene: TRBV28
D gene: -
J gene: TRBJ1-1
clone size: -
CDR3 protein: CASSLFRGTEAFF
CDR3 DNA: TGTGCCAGCAGTTTATTCCGGGGCACTGAAGCTTTCTTT

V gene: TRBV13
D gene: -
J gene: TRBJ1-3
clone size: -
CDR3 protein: CASSLLKLSGNTIYF
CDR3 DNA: TGTGCCAGCAGCTTATTGAAACTTTCTGGAAACACCATATATTTT

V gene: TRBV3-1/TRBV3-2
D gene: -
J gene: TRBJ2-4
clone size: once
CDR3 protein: CASSQVVAQGIQYF
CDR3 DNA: TGTGCCAGCAGCCAAGTCGTGGCGCAGGGCATTCAGTACTTC

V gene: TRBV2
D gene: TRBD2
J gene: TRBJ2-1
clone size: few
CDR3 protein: CASSEPGGGQFF
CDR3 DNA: TGTGCCAGCAGTGAGCCCGGCGGGGGGCAGTTCTTC

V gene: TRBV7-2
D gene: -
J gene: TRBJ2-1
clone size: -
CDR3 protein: CASSLVRESSYNEQFF
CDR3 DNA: TGTGCCAGCAGCTTAGTCCGGGAAAGCTCCTACAATGAGCAGTTCTTC

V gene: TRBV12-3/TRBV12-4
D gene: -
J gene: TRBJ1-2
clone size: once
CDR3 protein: CASSFTDYGYTF
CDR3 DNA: TGTGCCAGCAGTTTCACAGACTATGGCTACACCTTC

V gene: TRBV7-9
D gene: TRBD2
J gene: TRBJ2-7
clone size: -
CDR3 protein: CASSSLTTSGDYEQYF
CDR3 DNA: TGTGCCAGCAGCTCCCTCACGACTAGCGGGGACTACGAGCAGTACTTC

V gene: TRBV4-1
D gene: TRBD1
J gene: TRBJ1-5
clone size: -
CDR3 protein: CASSRGQGPNQPQHF
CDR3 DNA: TGCGCCAGCAGCCGCGGACAGGGGCCAAATCAGCCCCAGCATTTT

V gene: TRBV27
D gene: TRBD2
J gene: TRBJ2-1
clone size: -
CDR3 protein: CASREVAGLYREQFF
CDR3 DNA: TGTGCCAGCAGGGAAGTAGCGGGGCTGTACAGGGAGCAGTTCTTC

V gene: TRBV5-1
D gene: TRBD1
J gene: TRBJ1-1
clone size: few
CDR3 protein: CASRARGSDTEAFF
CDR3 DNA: TGCGCCAGCAGGGCCAGGGGGTCGGACACTGAAGCTTTCTTT

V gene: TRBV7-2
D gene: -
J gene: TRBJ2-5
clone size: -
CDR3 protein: CASSLGPLAQETQYF
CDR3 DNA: TGTGCCAGCAGCTTAGGACCTCTAGCGCAAGAGACCCAGTACTTC

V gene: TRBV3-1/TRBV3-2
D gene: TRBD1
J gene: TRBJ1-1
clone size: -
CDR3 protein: CASSQGQMNTEAFF
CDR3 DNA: TGTGCCAGCAGCCAGGGACAGATGAACACTGAAGCTTTCTTT

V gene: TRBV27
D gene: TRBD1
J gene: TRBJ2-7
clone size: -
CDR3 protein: CASSFGQGVAEQYF
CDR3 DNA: TGTGCCAGCAGTTTCGGACAGGGAGTGGCCGAGCAGTACTTC

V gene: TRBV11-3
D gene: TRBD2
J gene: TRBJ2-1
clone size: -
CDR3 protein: CASSLGGEGEQFF
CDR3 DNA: TGTGCCAGCAGCTTAGGAGGGGAGGGTGAGCAGTTCTTC

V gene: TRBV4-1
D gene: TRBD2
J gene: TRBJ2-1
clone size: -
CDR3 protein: CASSPPGLAGGVNEQFF
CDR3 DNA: TGCGCCAGCAGCCCCCCGGGACTAGCGGGAGGGGTCAATGAGCAGTTCTTC

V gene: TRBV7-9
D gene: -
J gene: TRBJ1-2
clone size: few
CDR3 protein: CASSPGTNYGYTF
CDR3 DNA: TGTGCCAGCAGCCCCGGGACAAACTATGGCTACACCTTC

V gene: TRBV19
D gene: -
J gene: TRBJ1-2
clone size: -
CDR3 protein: CASSADRIYGYTF
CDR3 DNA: TGTGCCAGTAGCGCGGACAGAATCTATGGCTACACCTTC

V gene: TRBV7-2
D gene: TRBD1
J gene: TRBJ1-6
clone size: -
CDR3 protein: CASRTGLNNSPLHF
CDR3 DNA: TGTGCCAGCCGGACAGGGCTCAATAATTCACCCCTCCACTTT

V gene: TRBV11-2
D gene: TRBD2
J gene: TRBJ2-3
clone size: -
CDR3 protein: CASSLVSAGVGTDTQYF
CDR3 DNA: TGTGCCAGCAGCTTGGTATCAGCGGGAGTGGGGACAGATACGCAGTATTTT

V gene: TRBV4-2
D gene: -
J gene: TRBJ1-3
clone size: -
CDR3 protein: CASSAQPDSTFSGNTIYF
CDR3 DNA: TGTGCCAGCAGCGCGCAACCCGACAGTACCTTCTCTGGAAACACCATATATTTT

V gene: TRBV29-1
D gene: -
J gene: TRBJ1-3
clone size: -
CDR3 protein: CSVEELSGNTIYF
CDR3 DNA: TGCAGCGTGGAGGAACTCAGTGGAAACACCATATATTTT

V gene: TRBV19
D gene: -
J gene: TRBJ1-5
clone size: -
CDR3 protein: CASSLGSNQPQHF
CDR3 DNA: TGTGCCAGTAGTCTCGGGAGCAATCAGCCCCAGCATTTT

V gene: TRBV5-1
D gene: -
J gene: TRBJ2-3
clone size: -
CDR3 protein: CASRDPGSDTQYF
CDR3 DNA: TGCGCCAGCCGCGACCCAGGGTCAGATACGCAGTATTTT

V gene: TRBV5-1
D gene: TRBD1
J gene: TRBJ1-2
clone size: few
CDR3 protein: CASSLALDRVTYTF
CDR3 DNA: TGCGCCAGCAGCTTGGCCCTGGACAGGGTGACCTACACCTTC

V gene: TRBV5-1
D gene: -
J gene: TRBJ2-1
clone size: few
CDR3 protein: CASSLGSESYNEQFF
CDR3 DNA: TGCGCCAGCAGCTTGGGGTCAGAATCCTACAATGAGCAGTTCTTC

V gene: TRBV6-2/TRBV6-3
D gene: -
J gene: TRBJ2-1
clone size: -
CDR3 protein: CASSDNWGFEQFF
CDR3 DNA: TGTGCCAGCAGCGATAACTGGGGCTTCGAGCAGTTCTTC

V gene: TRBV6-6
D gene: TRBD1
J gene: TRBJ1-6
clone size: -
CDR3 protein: CASSLKVLSVGDRGNSPLHF
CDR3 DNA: TGTGCCAGCAGTCTCAAGGTCCTTAGTGTCGGGGACAGGGGCAATTCACCCCTCCACTTT

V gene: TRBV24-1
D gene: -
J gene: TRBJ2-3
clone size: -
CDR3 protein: CATSDPSPGVGADTQYF
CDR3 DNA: TGTGCCACCAGTGACCCAAGTCCGGGTGTAGGTGCAGATACGCAGTATTTT

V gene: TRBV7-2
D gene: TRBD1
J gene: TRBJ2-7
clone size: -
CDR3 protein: CASSPRGRRSYEQYF
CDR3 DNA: TGTGCCAGCAGCCCCAGGGGGCGCCGATCCTACGAGCAGTACTTC

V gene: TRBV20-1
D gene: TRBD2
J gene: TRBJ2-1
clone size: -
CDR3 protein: CSVGGDVEQFF
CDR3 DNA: TGCAGTGTTGGGGGGGACGTTGAGCAGTTCTTC

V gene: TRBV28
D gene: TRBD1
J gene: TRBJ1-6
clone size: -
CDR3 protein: CASSSVEGQYNSPLHF
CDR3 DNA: TGTGCCAGCAGTTCCGTCGAGGGACAGTATAATTCACCCCTCCACTTT

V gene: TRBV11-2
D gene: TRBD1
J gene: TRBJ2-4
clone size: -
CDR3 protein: CASSPHQGASYF
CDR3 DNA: TGTGCCAGCAGCCCTCATCAGGGGGCATCGTACTTC

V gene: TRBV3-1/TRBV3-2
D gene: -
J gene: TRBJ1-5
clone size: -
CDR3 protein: CASSQAYNQPQHF
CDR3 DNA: TGTGCCAGCAGCCAAGCTTATAATCAGCCCCAGCATTTT

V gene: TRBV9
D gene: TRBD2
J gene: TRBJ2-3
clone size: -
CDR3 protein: CASSVGGRAPDTQYF
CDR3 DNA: TGTGCCAGCAGCGTAGGAGGGAGGGCCCCAGATACGCAGTATTTT

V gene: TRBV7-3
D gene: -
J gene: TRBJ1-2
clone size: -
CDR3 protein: CASSLSQGGYGYTF
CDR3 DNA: TGTGCCAGCAGCTTAAGCCAGGGAGGCTATGGCTACACCTTC

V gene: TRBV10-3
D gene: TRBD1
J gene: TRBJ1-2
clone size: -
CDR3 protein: CAISEPGTADYGYTF
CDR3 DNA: TGTGCCATCAGTGAGCCCGGGACAGCCGACTATGGCTACACCTTC

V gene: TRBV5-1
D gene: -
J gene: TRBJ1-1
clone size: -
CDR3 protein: CASSWDWITLNTEAFF
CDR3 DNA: TGCGCCAGCAGCTGGGACTGGATTACCCTAAACACTGAAGCTTTCTTT

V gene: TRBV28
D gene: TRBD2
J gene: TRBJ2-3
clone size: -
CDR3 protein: CASTGGRGVDTQYF
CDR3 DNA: TGTGCCAGTACTGGCGGGAGGGGAGTGGATACGCAGTATTTT

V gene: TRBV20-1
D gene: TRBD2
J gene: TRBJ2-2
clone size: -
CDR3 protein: CSASRTSGTYGGELFF
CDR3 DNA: TGCAGTGCTAGTAGGACTAGCGGGACATATGGCGGGGAGCTGTTTTTT

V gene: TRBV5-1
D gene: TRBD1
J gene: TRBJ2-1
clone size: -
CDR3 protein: CASSPPGTGAYNEQFF
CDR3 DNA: TGCGCCAGCAGCCCCCCCGGGACAGGGGCCTACAATGAGCAGTTCTTC